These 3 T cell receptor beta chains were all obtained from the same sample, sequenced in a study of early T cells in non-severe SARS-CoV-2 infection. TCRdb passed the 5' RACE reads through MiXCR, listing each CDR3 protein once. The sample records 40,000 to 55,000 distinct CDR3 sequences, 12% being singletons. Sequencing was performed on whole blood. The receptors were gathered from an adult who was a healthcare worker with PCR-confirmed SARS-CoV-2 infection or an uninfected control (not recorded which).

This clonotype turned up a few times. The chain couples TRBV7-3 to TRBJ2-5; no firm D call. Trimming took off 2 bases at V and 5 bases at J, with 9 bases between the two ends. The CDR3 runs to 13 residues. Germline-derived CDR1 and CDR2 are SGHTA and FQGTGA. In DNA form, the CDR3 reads TGTGCCAGCAGCTTAGAAGTCGGGGAGACCCAGTACTTC. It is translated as CASSLEVGETQYF. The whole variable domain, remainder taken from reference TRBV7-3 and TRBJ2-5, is GAGVSQTPSNKVTEKGKYVELRCDPISGHTALYWYRQSLGQGPEFLIYFQGTGAADDSGLPNDRFFAVRPEGSVSTLKIQRTERGDSAVYLCASSLEVGETQYFGPGTRLLVL.

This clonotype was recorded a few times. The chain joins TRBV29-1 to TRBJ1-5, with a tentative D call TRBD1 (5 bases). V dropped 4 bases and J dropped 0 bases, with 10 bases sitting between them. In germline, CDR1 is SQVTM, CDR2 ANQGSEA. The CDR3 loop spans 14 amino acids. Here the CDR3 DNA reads TGCAGCGTTGCTACCGGGGGTAGCAATCAGCCCCAGCATTTT. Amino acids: CSVATGGSNQPQHF.

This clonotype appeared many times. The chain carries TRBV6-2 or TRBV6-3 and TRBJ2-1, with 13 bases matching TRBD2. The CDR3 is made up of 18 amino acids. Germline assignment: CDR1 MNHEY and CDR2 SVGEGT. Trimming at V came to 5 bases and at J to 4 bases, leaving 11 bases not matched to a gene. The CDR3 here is CASSRTSGGPRPYNEQFF. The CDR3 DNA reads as TGTGCCAGCAGTCGGACTAGCGGGGGACCAAGGCCTTACAATGAGCAGTTCTTC.